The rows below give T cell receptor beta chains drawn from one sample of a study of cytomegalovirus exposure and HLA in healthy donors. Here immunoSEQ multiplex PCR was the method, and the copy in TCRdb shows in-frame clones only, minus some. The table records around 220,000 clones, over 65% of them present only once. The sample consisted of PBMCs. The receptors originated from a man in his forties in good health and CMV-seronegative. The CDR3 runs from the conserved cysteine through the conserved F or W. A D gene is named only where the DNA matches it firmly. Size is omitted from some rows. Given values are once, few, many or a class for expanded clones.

TGTGCCAGCAGCGGGGAGTTCACCGGGGAGCTGTTTTTT,CASSGEFTGELFF,TRBV7-6,TRBJ2-2,.,.
TGTGCCAGCAGCTCGCGGGAGGGGTTTAGCTCCTACGAGCAGTACTTC,CASSSREGFSSYEQYF,TRBV7-9,TRBJ2-7,TRBD2,few
TGTGCCAGCAGCTACGGACTAGCGGGTAACTCCTACGAGCAGTACTTC,CASSYGLAGNSYEQYF,TRBV7-2,TRBJ2-7,TRBD2,.
TGTGCCAGCAGCCCCTCCCCTGGACTAAGCAGGGCTTTCTTT,CASSPSPGLSRAFF,TRBV7-9,TRBJ1-1,.,.
TGTGCCAGCAGCCTAGGGACAGTAAAGAATGAGCAGTTCTTC,CASSLGTVKNEQFF,TRBV11-3,TRBJ2-1,TRBD1,.
TGTGCCATTTTAGGGGGATCCAACTATGGCTACACCTTC,CAILGGSNYGYTF,TRBV10-3,TRBJ1-2,.,.
TGTGCCAGCAGCTACCAGGGGACCCTAGGGGAAGATCAGTATTTT,CASSYQGTLGEDQYF,TRBV7-9,TRBJ2-3,.,.
TGTGCCAGCAGCACCGGTCAGGGCCCCGGGGAGCTGTTTTTT,CASSTGQGPGELFF,TRBV7-9,TRBJ2-2,.,.
TGTGCCAGCAGTAACATCGGGACAGGGGTGTACAATGAGCAGTTCTTC,CASSNIGTGVYNEQFF,TRBV6-6,TRBJ2-1,TRBD1,few
TGTGCCAGCAGCTTAAAGGGAGGTGGGCCCTACGAGCAGTACTTC,CASSLKGGGPYEQYF,TRBV7-2,TRBJ2-7,.,.
TGTGCCAGCAGTGATTTTCCGGGACAGAAGAACACCGGGGAGCTGTTTTTT,CASSDFPGQKNTGELFF,TRBV2,TRBJ2-2,TRBD1,.
TGTGCCAGCAGCTTATCAGGGGTAAGGAACACTGAAGCTTTCTTT,CASSLSGVRNTEAFF,TRBV7-2,TRBJ1-1,.,.
TGCGCCAGCAGCCAAGGAGGGGGACTAGCGGGGGGGCAAGAGACCCAGTACTTC,CASSQGGGLAGGQETQYF,TRBV4-3,TRBJ2-5,TRBD2,.
TGTGCCAGCAGTCCCCGAGAGGACCAAGAGACCCAGTACTTC,CASSPREDQETQYF,TRBV28,TRBJ2-5,.,.
TGTGCCAGCAGTTACTCACACGGGGGGGTTACCTACGAGCAGTACTTC,CASSYSHGGVTYEQYF,TRBV6-5,TRBJ2-7,TRBD2,.
TGTGCCAGCAGCTTGGCAGGGCTAGTTAATTCACCCCTCCACTTT,CASSLAGLVNSPLHF,TRBV5-5,TRBJ1-6,.,.
TGTGCCAGTAGTATCAACCGGGACAGGGGCCATGGCTACACCTTC,CASSINRDRGHGYTF,TRBV19,TRBJ1-2,TRBD1,.
TGTGCCAGCAGCTTGGCGGGGACTAGCTCCTACGAGCAGTACTTC,CASSLAGTSSYEQYF,TRBV5-4,TRBJ2-7,TRBD2,.
TGTGCCTGGAGTGAGGGGACACATAGCAATCAGCCCCAGCATTTT,CAWSEGTHSNQPQHF,TRBV30,TRBJ1-5,.,.
TGTGCCAGCAGTTCGCGGGGGGACAGGGACACTGAAGCTTTCTTT,CASSSRGDRDTEAFF,TRBV27,TRBJ1-1,TRBD1,.
TGTGCCAGCAGCTTTACTGTCGGGACTAGCGGGGGGGGCGGAAATGAGCAGTTCTTC,CASSFTVGTSGGGGNEQFF,TRBV7-6,TRBJ2-1,TRBD2,.
TGTGCCAGCAGCGCCCCGGGTGGGAACACTGAAGCTTTCTTT,CASSAPGGNTEAFF,TRBV9,TRBJ1-1,.,.
TGTGCCAGCAGTTTACAGGTTAACTATGGCTACACCTTC,CASSLQVNYGYTF,TRBV28,TRBJ1-2,.,few
TGTGCCAGCAGCTTGTTACAGGGGAACACCGGGGAGCTGTTTTTT,CASSLLQGNTGELFF,TRBV7-9,TRBJ2-2,.,once
TGTGCCAGCGGAGCTCCGGGGAACAATGAGCAGTTCTTC,CASGAPGNNEQFF,TRBV27,TRBJ2-1,.,.
TGTGCCAGCAGACCCCCCCGGGAGTCCGGGGAGCTGTTTTTT,CASRPPRESGELFF,TRBV2,TRBJ2-2,.,.
TGTGCCAGCAGTGAATGGGCAGTGGATGGCTACACCTTC,CASSEWAVDGYTF,TRBV2,TRBJ1-2,.,.
TGTGCCAGCAGCCATGGAAGGGGCACTGAAGCTTTCTTT,CASSHGRGTEAFF,TRBV16,TRBJ1-1,.,.
TGTGCCAGCAGCCCAGGGGGGAGCAATCAGCCCCAGCATTTT,CASSPGGSNQPQHF,TRBV28,TRBJ1-5,TRBD1,.
TGTGCCAGCACTAAGAATTCACCCCTCCACTTT,CASTKNSPLHF,TRBV2,TRBJ1-6,.,.
TGCGCCAGCAGCCAAGTTGTGGTCGCGGGGGGGAGTACAGATACGCAGTATTTT,CASSQVVVAGGSTDTQYF,TRBV4-1,TRBJ2-3,TRBD2,.
TGTGCCAGCAGCAAAATAGCGGGAGGCCTGCTAAATGAGCAGTTCTTC,CASSKIAGGLLNEQFF,TRBV9,TRBJ2-1,TRBD2,.
TGCGCCAGCAGCGGCGCGCGGGGGCCCTACACTGAAGCTTTCTTT,CASSGARGPYTEAFF,TRBV4-1,TRBJ1-1,.,.
TGCGCCAGCAGCTCTCCCGGGACAGGGGTTCAGGACTATGGCTACACCTTC,CASSSPGTGVQDYGYTF,TRBV5-1,TRBJ1-2,TRBD1,.
TGTGCCAGCAGTAAGGCCGAAGGGGGATATACAGATACGCAGTATTTT,CASSKAEGGYTDTQYF,TRBV27,TRBJ2-3,.,.
TGTGCCTGGAGTGTCTTGGGGGCCGACACCGGGGAGCTGTTTTTT,CAWSVLGADTGELFF,TRBV30,TRBJ2-2,.,.
TGTGCCATCACCCAGGACAGGGCCACTGAAGCTTTCTTT,CAITQDRATEAFF,TRBV10-3,TRBJ1-1,TRBD1,few
TGTGCCTGGAGGGCAAGAGGAAGCTCCTACAATGAGCAGTTCTTC,CAWRARGSSYNEQFF,TRBV30,TRBJ2-1,.,.
TGTGCCAGTGCGGACAGGGGGCACCCCTTACAAGAGACCCAGTACTTC,CASADRGHPLQETQYF,TRBV19,TRBJ2-5,TRBD1,.
TGTGCCAGCGGGGACAGGGAAGGGCGAGGCTACACCTTC,CASGDREGRGYTF,TRBV10-3,TRBJ1-2,TRBD1,.
TGTGCCAGCAGCTTAGGTGGCAGGGTGACGACTGAAGCTTTCTTT,CASSLGGRVTTEAFF,TRBV7-8,TRBJ1-1,.,once
TGTGCCAGCAGCTACCTGGGTGGTCAAGGCAGCGGGAGGGCCAATGAGCAGTTCTTC,CASSYLGGQGSGRANEQFF,TRBV7-3,TRBJ2-1,TRBD2,.
TGTGCCAGCAGCTCAACAAGGGGGGAGCAGTTCTTC,CASSSTRGEQFF,TRBV7-6,TRBJ2-1,.,.
TGCGCCAGCAGCTTGGATCCCTCCACTGAAGCTTTCTTT,CASSLDPSTEAFF,TRBV5-1,TRBJ1-1,.,.
TGTGCCAGCAGCTTGGGGTCAGGACACCGAGAAAAACTGTTTTTT,CASSLGSGHREKLFF,TRBV5-4,TRBJ1-4,.,.
TGTGCCAGCAGCCCTTCCTACAATGAGCAGTTCTTC,CASSPSYNEQFF,TRBV6-1,TRBJ2-1,.,.
TGTTCCAGCAGCTTAGGAGGCGGGAGCTACGAGCAGTACTTC,CSSSLGGGSYEQYF,TRBV7-9,TRBJ2-7,TRBD2,few